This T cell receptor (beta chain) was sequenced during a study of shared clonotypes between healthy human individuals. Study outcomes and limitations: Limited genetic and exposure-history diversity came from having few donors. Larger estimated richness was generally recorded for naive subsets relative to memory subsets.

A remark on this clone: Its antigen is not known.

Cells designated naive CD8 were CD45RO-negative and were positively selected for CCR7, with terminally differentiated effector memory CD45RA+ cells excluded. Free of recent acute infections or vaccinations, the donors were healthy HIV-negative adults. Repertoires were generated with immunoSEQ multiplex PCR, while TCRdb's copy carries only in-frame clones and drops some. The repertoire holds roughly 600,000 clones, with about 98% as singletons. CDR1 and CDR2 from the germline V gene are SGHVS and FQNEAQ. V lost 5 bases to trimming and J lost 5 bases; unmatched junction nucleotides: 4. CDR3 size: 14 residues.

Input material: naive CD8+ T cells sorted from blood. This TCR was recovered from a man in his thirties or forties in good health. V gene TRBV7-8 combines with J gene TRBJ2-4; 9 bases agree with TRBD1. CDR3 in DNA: TGTGCCAGCAGCCCAAGGACAGGGGAAAACATTCAGTACTTC. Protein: CASSPRTGENIQYF.